The 10 T cell receptor beta chains in this list originate from one sample, sequenced in a study of blood T cell repertoires in COVID-19. TCRdb keeps only in-frame clones here, not all; method: immunoSEQ multiplex PCR. The data contain roughly 190,000 clones, 84% of them singletons. What was sequenced was peripheral blood. The receptors were gathered from a human donor with acute or convalescent COVID-19. The donor label of this sample is uncertain.

J is TRBJ1-5 and V is TRBV27; weak D call: TRBD1 (6 bases). Looked up from germline, CDR1 is MNHEY and CDR2 is SMNVEV (reference sequence). This CDR3 comprises 16 residues. V lost 2 bases and J lost 5, with 16 bases in between. The CDR3 here is CASSLRGGDTYQPQHF. Written as DNA, the CDR3 is TGTGCCAGCAGTTTAAGAGGTGGGGACACTTATCAGCCCCAGCATTTT.

The chain employs TRBV4-2 and TRBJ1-6, with 8 bases identical to TRBD1. Per the germline V gene, CDR1 is LGHNA and CDR2 is YNFKEQ. The CDR3 is 16 residues long. Unmatched junction bases numbered 12, after V lost 0 bases and J lost 14 bases. Written as DNA, the CDR3 is TGTGCCAGCAGCCAAGATGCCAAGTTCAGGGGGCGATCCCTCCACTTT. Encoded protein: CASSQDAKFRGRSLHF.

The chain couples TRBV7-7 to TRBJ2-3; D gene ambiguous. Germline CDR1 SSHAT, CDR2 FNYEAQ (reference sequence). CDR3 length: 13 residues. The CDR3 loop is CATAVSSTDTQYF. CDR3 DNA: TGTGCGACCGCGGTATCTAGCACAGATACGCAGTATTTT.

The V and J genes are TRBV3-1 (or the pseudogene TRBV3-2) and TRBJ2-3, with 14 bases that match TRBD2. V was clipped by 2 bases and J by 0 bases; unmatched bases: 10. This CDR3 is built from 20 residues. Germline loops: CDR1 LGHDT, CDR2 YNNKEL (reference sequence). The CDR3 nucleotides read TGTGCCAGCAGCCAAACGTTCGGGACTAGCGGGGGAAGTAGCACAGATACGCAGTATTTT. Translated: CASSQTFGTSGGSSTDTQYF.

CDR3 protein: CSVQSGSDTGELFF. The CDR3 coding sequence is TGCAGCGTCCAGAGCGGCAGTGACACCGGGGAGCTGTTTTTT. The V and J genes are TRBV29-1 and TRBJ2-2; possible D gene TRBD2, 5 bases. The CDR3 length is 14 residues. The germline V gene has CDR1 SQVTM and CDR2 ANQGSEA. V lost 6 bases to trimming and J lost 3 bases, with 14 bases between them.

This chain links TRBV28 with TRBJ2-7; TRBD2 is a possible D gene (6 bases). V lost 5 bases to trimming and J lost 4 bases, with 18 bases between them. CDR1 MDHEN and CDR2 SYDVKM come from the germline V gene. This CDR3 has 15 residues. CDR3 sequence reads: CASSQPLADPYEQYF. CDR3 nucleotide sequence: TGTGCCAGCAGTCAACCTTTAGCGGACCCATACGAGCAGTACTTC.

This sequence joins TRBV28 and TRBJ1-2, with D possibly being TRBD1 (5 bases). Per the germline V gene, CDR1 is MDHEN and CDR2 is SYDVKM. CDR3 length: 15 residues. V lost 5 bases, J lost 3 bases, and 16 bases lay in between. The CDR3 spells CASSPASQAYYGYTF. CDR3 DNA: TGTGCCAGCAGTCCGGCATCACAGGCCTACTATGGCTACACCTTC.

The gene calls are TRBV28 and TRBJ2-7, with D possibly matching TRBD2 (5 bases). Germline CDR1 and CDR2: MDHEN and SYDVKM. V was trimmed by 6 bases and J by 3 bases, leaving 18 bases between them. This CDR3 has 15 amino acids. The CDR3 DNA sequence: TGTGCCAGCAGCCGAGGGAGCGTTTCGTTCTACGAGCAGTACTTC. It codes for CASSRGSVSFYEQYF.

The chain combines TRBV6-1 with TRBJ2-7, with 9 positions matching TRBD1. CDR1 and CDR2 (germline): MNHNS, SASEGT. CDR3 length: 15 residues. V lost 2 bases, J lost 5 bases, and 7 bases stayed unmatched. The CDR3 region is CASSEIPDRGDEQYF. CDR3 DNA sequence: TGTGCCAGCAGTGAAATTCCGGACAGGGGCGACGAGCAGTACTTC.

The V gene is TRBV19, the J gene TRBJ2-7; 9 nucleotides agree with TRBD2. This CDR3 comprises 15 residues. Germline lookup yields CDR1 LNHDA and CDR2 SQIVND (reference sequence). Trimming at V came to 7 bases and at J to 0 bases, leaving 7 bases not matched to a gene. The CDR3 spells CASMSVAGASYEQYF. The CDR3 coding sequence is TGTGCCAGTATGTCCGTAGCGGGGGCCTCCTACGAGCAGTACTTC.